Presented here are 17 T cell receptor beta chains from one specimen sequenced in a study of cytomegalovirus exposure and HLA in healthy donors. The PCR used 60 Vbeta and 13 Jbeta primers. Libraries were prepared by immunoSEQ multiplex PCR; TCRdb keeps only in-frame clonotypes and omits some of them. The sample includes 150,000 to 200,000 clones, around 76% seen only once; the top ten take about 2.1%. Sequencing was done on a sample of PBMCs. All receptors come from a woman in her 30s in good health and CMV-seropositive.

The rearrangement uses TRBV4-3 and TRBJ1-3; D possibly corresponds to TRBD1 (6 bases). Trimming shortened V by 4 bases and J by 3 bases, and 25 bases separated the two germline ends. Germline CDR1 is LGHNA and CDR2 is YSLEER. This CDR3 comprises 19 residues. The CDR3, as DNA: TGCGCCAGCAGCCTCACAGCGCCAGGGGAAAGTATCGGTGGAAACACCATATATTTT. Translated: CASSLTAPGESIGGNTIYF.

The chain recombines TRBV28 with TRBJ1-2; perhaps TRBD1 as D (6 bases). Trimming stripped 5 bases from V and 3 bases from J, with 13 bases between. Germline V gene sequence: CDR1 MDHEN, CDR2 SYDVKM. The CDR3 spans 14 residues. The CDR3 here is CASSRHEGDYGYTF. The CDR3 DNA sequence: TGTGCCAGCAGTAGGCACGAGGGGGACTATGGCTACACCTTC.

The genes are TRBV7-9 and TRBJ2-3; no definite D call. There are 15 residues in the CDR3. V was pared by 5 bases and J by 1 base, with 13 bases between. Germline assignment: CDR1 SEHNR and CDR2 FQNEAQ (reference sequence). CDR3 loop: CASSHTQTGTDTQYF. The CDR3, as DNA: TGTGCCAGCAGCCACACACAGACCGGCACAGATACGCAGTATTTT.

Here the CDR3 DNA reads TGTGCCAGTAGTATAGGCGGGGCAGCTTCCGAAGCTTTCTTT. Translated, it gives CASSIGGAASEAFF. V gene TRBV19 combines with J gene TRBJ1-1, with a possible D match to TRBD1 (5 bases). Deletions cut 1 base from V and 8 bases from J, with 14 bases between. CDR1 and CDR2 from the germline V gene are LNHDA and SQIVND (reference sequence). CDR3 size: 14 residues.

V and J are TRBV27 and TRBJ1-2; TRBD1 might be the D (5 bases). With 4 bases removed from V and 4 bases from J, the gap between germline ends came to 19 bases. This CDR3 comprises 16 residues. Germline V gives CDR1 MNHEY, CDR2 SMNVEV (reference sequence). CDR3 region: CASSSRGRFAAYGYTF. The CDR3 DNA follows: TGTGCCAGCAGTTCCCGGGGGAGGTTCGCCGCCTATGGCTACACCTTC.

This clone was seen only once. Written as DNA, the CDR3 is TGTGCCAGCAGCTTTAGATGGGCAGCTCAGTACCAACTGAAAGATGGCTACACCTTC. It yields the protein CASSFRWAAQYQLKDGYTF. This chain connects TRBV28 to TRBJ1-2, with unresolved D. The CDR3 totals 19 residues. V lost 6 bases and J lost 6, with 32 bases in between. Germline loops: CDR1 MDHEN, CDR2 SYDVKM.

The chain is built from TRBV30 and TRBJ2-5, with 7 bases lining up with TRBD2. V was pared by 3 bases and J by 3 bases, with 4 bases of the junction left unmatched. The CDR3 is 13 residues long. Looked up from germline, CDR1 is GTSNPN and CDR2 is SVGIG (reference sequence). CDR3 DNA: TGTGCCTGGAGGACTAGCATGAAAGAGACCCAGTACTTC. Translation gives CAWRTSMKETQYF.

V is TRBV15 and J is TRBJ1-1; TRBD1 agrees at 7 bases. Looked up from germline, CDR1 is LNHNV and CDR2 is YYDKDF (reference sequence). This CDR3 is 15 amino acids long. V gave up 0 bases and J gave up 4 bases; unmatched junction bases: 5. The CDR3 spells CATSRDRQGTTEAFF. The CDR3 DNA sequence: TGTGCCACCAGCAGAGATAGACAGGGTACCACTGAAGCTTTCTTT.

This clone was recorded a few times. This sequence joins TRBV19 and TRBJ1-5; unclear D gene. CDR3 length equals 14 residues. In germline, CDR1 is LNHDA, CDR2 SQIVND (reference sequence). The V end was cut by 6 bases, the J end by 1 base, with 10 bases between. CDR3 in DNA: TGTGCCAGTAGGGCGGTTGGGAGCAATCAGCCCCAGCATTTT. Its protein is CASRAVGSNQPQHF.

The CDR3 protein is CASSPRQGAFGYTF. CDR3 bases: TGTGCCAGCAGCCCCCGACAGGGGGCGTTTGGCTACACCTTC. This sequence joins TRBV9 and TRBJ1-2; 10 bases map to TRBD1. V shed 4 bases, J shed 7 bases, and the junction held 7 bases outside the gene matches. Germline values: CDR1 SGDLS, CDR2 YYNGEE. The CDR3 covers 14 residues. Supplemented by reference TRBV9 and TRBJ1-2, the full variable domain reads DSGVTQTPKHLITATGQRVTLRCSPRSGDLSVYWYQQSLDQGLQFLIQYYNGEERAKGNILERFSAQQFPDLHSELNLSSLELGDSALYFCASSPRQGAFGYTFGSGTRLTVV.

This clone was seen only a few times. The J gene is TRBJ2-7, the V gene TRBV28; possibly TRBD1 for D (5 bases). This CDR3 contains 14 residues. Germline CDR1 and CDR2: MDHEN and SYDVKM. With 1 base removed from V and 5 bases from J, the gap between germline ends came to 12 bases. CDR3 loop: CASSLLARVHEQYF. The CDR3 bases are TGTGCCAGCAGTTTATTGGCCAGGGTGCACGAGCAGTACTTC.

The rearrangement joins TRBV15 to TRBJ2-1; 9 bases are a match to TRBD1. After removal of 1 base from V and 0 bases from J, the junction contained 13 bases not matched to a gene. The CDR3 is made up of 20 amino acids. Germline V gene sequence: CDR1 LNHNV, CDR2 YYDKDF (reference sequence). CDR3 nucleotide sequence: TGTGCCACCAGCAGAGCTCGGGTAGACAGGGGGAAAAGCTCCTACAATGAGCAGTTCTTC. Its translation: CATSRARVDRGKSSYNEQFF.

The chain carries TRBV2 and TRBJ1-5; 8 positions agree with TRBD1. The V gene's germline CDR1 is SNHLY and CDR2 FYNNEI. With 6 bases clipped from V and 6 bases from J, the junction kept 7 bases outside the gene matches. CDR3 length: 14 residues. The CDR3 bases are TGTGCCAGCAGGGGCGACAGGGGAGGTCAGCCCCAGCATTTT. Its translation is CASRGDRGGQPQHF.

The CDR3 loop reads CASSLGVGGTPLNEQFF. The CDR3 DNA reads TGCGCCAGCAGCCTGGGGGTAGGAGGTACCCCACTCAATGAGCAGTTCTTC. The rearrangement uses TRBV5-1 and TRBJ2-1, with D possibly called TRBD1 or TRBD2 (5 bases each). In germline, CDR1 is SGHRS, CDR2 YFSETQ. The CDR3 extends over 17 amino acids. V was clipped by 4 bases and J by 6 bases, with 23 bases between them.

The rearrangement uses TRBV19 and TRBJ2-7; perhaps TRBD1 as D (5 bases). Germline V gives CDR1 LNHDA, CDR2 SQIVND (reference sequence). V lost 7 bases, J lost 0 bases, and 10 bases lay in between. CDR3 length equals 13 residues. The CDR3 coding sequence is TGTGCCAGTAAATTAGACAGCTCCTACGAGCAGTACTTC. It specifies CASKLDSSYEQYF.

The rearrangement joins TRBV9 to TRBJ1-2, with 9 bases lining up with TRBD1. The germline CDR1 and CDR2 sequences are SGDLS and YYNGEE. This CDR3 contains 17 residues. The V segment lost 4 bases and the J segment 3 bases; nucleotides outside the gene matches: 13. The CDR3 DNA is TGTGCCAGCAGCCCACCCCCCGGACAGGGGTTGTACTATGGCTACACCTTC. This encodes CASSPPPGQGLYYGYTF.

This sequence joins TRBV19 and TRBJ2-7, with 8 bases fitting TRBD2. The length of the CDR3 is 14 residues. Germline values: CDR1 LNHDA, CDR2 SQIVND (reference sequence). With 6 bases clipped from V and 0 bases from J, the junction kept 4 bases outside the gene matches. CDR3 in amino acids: CASSLAGPSYEQYF. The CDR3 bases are TGTGCCAGTAGCTTAGCGGGACCCTCCTACGAGCAGTACTTC.